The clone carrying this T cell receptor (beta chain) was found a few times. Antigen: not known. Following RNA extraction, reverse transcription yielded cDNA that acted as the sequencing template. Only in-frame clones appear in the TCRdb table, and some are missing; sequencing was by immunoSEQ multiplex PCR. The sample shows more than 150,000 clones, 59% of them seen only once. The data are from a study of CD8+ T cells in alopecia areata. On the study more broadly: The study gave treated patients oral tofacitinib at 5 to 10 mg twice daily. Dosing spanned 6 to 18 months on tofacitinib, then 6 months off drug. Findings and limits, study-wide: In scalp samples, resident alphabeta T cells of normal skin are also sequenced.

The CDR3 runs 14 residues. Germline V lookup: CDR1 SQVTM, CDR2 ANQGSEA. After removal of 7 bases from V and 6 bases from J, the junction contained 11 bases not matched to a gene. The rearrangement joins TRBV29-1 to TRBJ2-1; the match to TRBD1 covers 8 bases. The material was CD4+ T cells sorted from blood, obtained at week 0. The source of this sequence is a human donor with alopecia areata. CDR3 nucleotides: TGCAGCGCCAAACAGGGGGAACCCTCCAATGAGCAGTTCTTC. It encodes CSAKQGEPSNEQFF.